This T cell receptor beta chain was sequenced during a study of B cell selection in AIRE deficiency. Study conclusions and caveats: Only TCRbeta was sequenced; approximately 37% of shared healthy Treg sequences appeared in Tconv. Shared Treg sequences had shorter CDR3s, biased toward rearrangements with few non-templated insertions. About a third of healthy-shared Treg sequences were found among patient Tconv cells.

Conventional CD4 T cells were sorted as CD4+CD127+ cells. This CDR3 spans 13 amino acids. Germline values: CDR1 SGDLS, CDR2 YYNGEE. V was shortened by 4 bases and J by 6 bases, with 11 bases between the two germline ends. As regards this clone: Its antigen remains unknown.

In the original analysis: Pooled conventional T cells gave 100,000 to 120,000 patient and some 150,000 donor TCRbeta sequences. Sequenced by immunoSEQ multiplex PCR; TCRdb stores in-frame clones only, minus some. V, J and clone size were drawn from that table, and D and trimming were deduced from the DNA. The table shows 20,000 to 25,000 clones, with almost 97% occurring only once. This chain connects TRBV9 to TRBJ1-5; D is ambiguous. The sequencing input was conventional CD4+ T cells sorted from PBMCs. The receptor was isolated from a human donor with AIRE deficiency. The CDR3 loop is CASSPGSGQPQHF. The CDR3, as DNA: TGTGCCAGCAGCCCGGGAAGCGGTCAGCCCCAGCATTTT.